This TCR beta chain appears in the sequencing data of a study of blood T cell repertoires in COVID-19. Study at large: The analysed material was cDNA or gDNA that came from T cells, B-cell-depleted T cells, or PBMCs.

The repertoire was sequenced with immunoSEQ multiplex PCR; TCRdb's copy has only in-frame clones and lacks some. The sample holds some 310,000 clones, under 90% seen once. This clone was picked up one time. Which cohort a participant joined came from the clinical history participants gave. Cohort 3 donors counted as recovered after two negative PCRs, clearance, or resolved symptoms. Germline CDR1 LGHDT, CDR2 YNNKEL (reference sequence). With V trimmed by 6 bases and J by 3 bases, 7 bases remained unmatched. This CDR3 contains 14 residues. This chain uses TRBV3-1 (or the pseudogene TRBV3-2) with TRBJ1-2; TRBD1 agrees at 7 bases. The specimen was PBMCs or T cells enriched from blood (not recorded which). This receptor was identified in a woman aged 30 to 39 who had recovered from COVID-19. The CDR3 spells CASSQRQGDYGYTF. The DNA for the CDR3 is TGTGCCAGCAGTCAAAGACAGGGCGACTATGGCTACACCTTC.